These T cell receptor beta chains were read from a single sample in a study of blood T cell repertoires in COVID-19. The data were produced by immunoSEQ multiplex PCR, yet TCRdb's version contains in-frame clones alone and is incomplete. The repertoire has under 70,000 clones, 91% of them found once; the top ten carry over 6.5%. Sequencing was done on a sample of peripheral blood. These receptors were taken from an older woman with active or convalescent COVID-19. CDR3s include the opening cysteine and the closing phenylalanine or tryptophan. The D gene is left open where the match is weak. Expanded clones get a size class; other rows say once, few or many, or leave the size out.

j_call	clone_size	v_call	d_call	cdr3_aa	cdr3_nt
TRBJ2-3	-	TRBV11-3	TRBD1	CASSFKGTGGTDTQYF	TGTGCCAGCAGCTTTAAAGGGACAGGGGGGACAGATACGCAGTATTTT
TRBJ2-7	-	TRBV19	TRBD1	CASSPGTGVGEQYF	TGTGCCAGTAGTCCCGGGACAGGGGTCGGCGAGCAGTACTTC
TRBJ2-7	once	TRBV14	-	CASSHTGEYEQYF	TGTGCCAGCAGCCATACCGGGGAATACGAGCAGTACTTC
TRBJ1-2	-	TRBV28	-	CASSSQTANYGYTF	TGTGCCAGCAGTTCCCAGACAGCTAACTATGGCTACACCTTC
TRBJ2-7	-	TRBV18	-	CASSPRDFSYEQYF	TGTGCCAGCTCACCTAGGGACTTTTCCTACGAGCAGTACTTC
TRBJ1-5	-	TRBV7-3	-	CASSASGASNQPQHF	TGTGCCAGCAGCGCGAGCGGGGCCAGCAATCAGCCCCAGCATTTT
TRBJ2-1	-	TRBV12-3/TRBV12-4	-	CASDGPGGNEQFF	TGTGCCAGTGACGGACCCGGGGGCAATGAGCAGTTCTTC
TRBJ2-3	-	TRBV6-1	-	CASSEVTGTQYF	TGTGCCAGCAGTGAAGTCACAGGGACGCAGTATTTT
TRBJ2-4	-	TRBV5-1	TRBD1	CASSLGDRGRIQYF	TGCGCCAGCAGCTTGGGGGACAGGGGGCGGATTCAGTACTTC
TRBJ1-5	-	TRBV19	-	CASSIEQNQPQHF	TGTGCCAGTAGTATCGAACAGAATCAGCCCCAGCATTTT
TRBJ2-3	-	TRBV28	TRBD1	CASSWTGGMNTDTQYF	TGTGCCAGCAGTTGGACAGGGGGCATGAACACAGATACGCAGTATTTT
TRBJ1-6	-	TRBV2	-	CASSERAGNSPLHF	TGTGCCAGCAGTGAGAGGGCCGGAAATTCACCCCTCCACTTT
TRBJ2-1	-	TRBV5-4	-	CASSFLLAPYNEQFF	TGTGCCAGCAGCTTTCTACTAGCTCCCTACAATGAGCAGTTCTTC
TRBJ2-1	-	TRBV4-1	TRBD2	CASSLYWTSASEQFF	TGCGCCAGCAGCCTGTATTGGACTAGCGCCAGTGAGCAGTTCTTC
TRBJ1-3	once	TRBV7-9	-	CASSLRGLNSGNTIYF	TGTGCCAGCAGCCTAAGAGGGTTAAACTCTGGAAACACCATATATTTT
TRBJ1-2	-	TRBV6-5	TRBD1	CASSSPRDRGHYGYTF	TGTGCCAGCAGTTCACCCCGGGACAGGGGGCACTATGGCTACACCTTC
TRBJ2-1	-	TRBV18	-	CASSPGLSYNEQFF	TGTGCCAGCTCACCGGGACTCTCCTACAATGAGCAGTTCTTC
TRBJ1-5	-	TRBV28	-	CASSLGIQDQPQHF	TGTGCCAGCAGTTTGGGCATCCAAGATCAGCCCCAGCATTTT
TRBJ1-5	-	TRBV19	-	CASRLYTSPSTYQPQHF	TGTGCCAGTAGACTTTATACGTCGCCGTCGACTTATCAGCCCCAGCATTTT
TRBJ1-1	-	TRBV6-4	-	CASSVQENTEAFF	TGTGCCAGCAGTGTACAGGAGAACACTGAAGCTTTCTTT
TRBJ2-5	-	TRBV7-8	TRBD2	CASSLAISGGRETQYF	TGTGCCAGCAGCTTAGCGATTAGCGGGGGGAGAGAGACCCAGTACTTC
TRBJ1-1	-	TRBV2	-	CASRTDFGEAFF	TGTGCCAGCAGGACAGACTTCGGTGAAGCTTTCTTT
TRBJ2-3	once	TRBV5-1	-	CASSYGTSTDTQYF	TGCGCCAGCAGCTACGGGACTAGCACAGATACGCAGTATTTT
TRBJ2-1	-	TRBV6-5	TRBD1	CASSGQGRDEQFF	TGTGCCAGCAGCGGACAGGGGCGCGATGAGCAGTTCTTC
TRBJ2-7	-	TRBV29-1	-	CSVVGQGSYEQYF	TGCAGCGTTGTGGGGCAGGGTTCATACGAGCAGTACTTC
TRBJ1-2	-	TRBV9	-	CASSPSGGPGYTF	TGTGCCAGCAGCCCCAGCGGGGGGCCTGGCTACACCTTC
TRBJ2-7	-	TRBV9	TRBD1	CASSVRDRGYEQYF	TGTGCCAGCAGCGTCCGGGACAGGGGGTACGAGCAGTACTTC
TRBJ1-1	-	TRBV28	TRBD1	CASGGQILNTEAFF	TGTGCCAGCGGGGGACAGATCTTGAACACTGAAGCTTTCTTT
TRBJ2-1	-	TRBV29-1	TRBD2	CSVLAEYNEQFF	TGCAGCGTTCTAGCGGAATACAATGAGCAGTTCTTC
TRBJ1-1	once	TRBV15	TRBD1	CATSRDTRGQAEAFF	TGTGCCACCAGCAGAGATACCAGGGGGCAGGCTGAAGCTTTCTTT
TRBJ1-4	once	TRBV19	-	CASSTSRENEKLFF	TGTGCCAGTAGCACAAGTCGGGAGAATGAAAAACTGTTTTTT
TRBJ2-6	-	TRBV18	TRBD1	CASSPAGTGASGANVLTF	TGTGCCAGCTCACCAGCAGGGACAGGGGCTTCAGGGGCCAACGTCCTGACTTTC
TRBJ1-5	-	TRBV10-3	TRBD1	CASGQGDQPQHF	TGTGCCAGCGGCCAGGGGGATCAGCCCCAGCATTTT
TRBJ2-3	once	TRBV6-1	TRBD2	CASIGTSGGPDTQYF	TGTGCCAGCATAGGGACTAGCGGGGGCCCAGATACGCAGTATTTT
TRBJ1-5	-	TRBV7-3	-	CASSWGGNQPQHF	TGTGCCAGCAGTTGGGGGGGCAATCAGCCCCAGCATTTT
TRBJ1-1	once	TRBV5-5	TRBD1	CASSSPGQGSKAFF	TGTGCCAGCAGTTCTCCGGGACAGGGCAGTAAAGCTTTCTTT
TRBJ2-7	once	TRBV6-2/TRBV6-3	TRBD1	CASSYSGTGSPYEQYF	TGTGCCAGCAGTTACTCGGGGACAGGGTCCCCCTACGAGCAGTACTTC
TRBJ2-7	-	TRBV23-1	TRBD2	CASSQSSGGGYEQYF	TGCGCCAGCAGTCAATCTAGCGGGGGAGGCTACGAGCAGTACTTC
TRBJ2-7	-	TRBV5-6	TRBD1	CASSSTGGVFSYEQYF	TGTGCCAGCAGCTCGACAGGGGGCGTTTTCTCCTACGAGCAGTACTTC
TRBJ2-5	-	TRBV19	-	CASKRQGPEETQYF	TGTGCCAGTAAACGGCAGGGGCCCGAAGAGACCCAGTACTTC
TRBJ1-1	-	TRBV23-1	TRBD1	CASSHSVNNGTDRNEAFF	TGCGCCAGCAGTCACTCCGTGAATAACGGGACAGACAGGAATGAAGCTTTCTTT
TRBJ2-5	-	TRBV4-3	-	CASSQDREETQYF	TGCGCCAGCAGCCAAGATCGGGAAGAGACCCAGTACTTC
TRBJ2-1	-	TRBV18	-	CASSSTVAYNEQFF	TGTGCCAGCTCATCCACAGTTGCCTACAATGAGCAGTTCTTC
TRBJ2-1	once	TRBV28	-	CASSLVFPNEQFF	TGTGCCAGCAGTTTAGTTTTCCCGAATGAGCAGTTCTTC
TRBJ2-2	-	TRBV7-9	-	CASSLVSGSGRELFF	TGTGCCAGCAGCTTAGTATCCGGGAGTGGCCGGGAGCTGTTTTTT
TRBJ2-3	-	TRBV27	TRBD2	CASSWTSGSTDTQYF	TGTGCCAGCAGCTGGACTAGCGGGAGCACAGATACGCAGTATTTT
TRBJ1-5	-	TRBV19	TRBD1	CASKRTGGQTTIEYSNQPQHF	TGTGCCAGTAAACGGACAGGGGGCCAGACGACGATAGAGTATAGCAATCAGCCCCAGCATTTT
TRBJ1-2	-	TRBV30	-	CAWSVKGVGRNYGYTF	TGTGCCTGGAGTGTTAAAGGAGTCGGCCGAAACTATGGCTACACCTTC
TRBJ2-1	-	TRBV28	-	CASSFYQVADEQFF	TGTGCCAGCAGTTTCTACCAAGTCGCGGATGAGCAGTTCTTC
TRBJ1-2	few	TRBV28	TRBD1	CASSALSGTGPSNYGYTF	TGTGCCAGCAGCGCTCTTTCCGGGACAGGGCCTTCTAACTATGGCTACACCTTC
TRBJ2-1	-	TRBV7-3	-	CASSLRQYNEQFF	TGTGCCAGCAGCCTGAGACAATACAATGAGCAGTTCTTC